This is a list of T cell receptor beta chains from one sample in a study of T cells in Graves' hyperthyroidism and ophthalmopathy. A single record per CDR3 protein comes from TCRdb applying MiXCR to the multiplex PCR reads. The table lists about 590,000 distinct CDR3 sequences, around 14% of them singletons. Sequencing was done on a sample of blood. The receptors stem from a woman aged 18-29 years with Graves' ophthalmopathy. Both conserved end residues are part of each CDR3. Each record gives: clone size, V gene, J gene, D gene, CDR3 protein, CDR3 DNA. D genes are given only for firm matches. Rows may omit the clone size; those that give it use once, few, many or a size class.

abundance: .
v_gene: TRBV12-3/TRBV12-4
j_gene: TRBJ2-2
d_gene: TRBD2
CDR3aa: CASRGLAPKGNTGELFF
CDR3nt: TGTGCCAGCAGGGGACTAGCGCCAAAAGGGAACACCGGGGAGCTGTTTTTT

abundance: many
v_gene: TRBV6-1
j_gene: TRBJ2-7
d_gene: .
CDR3aa: CASSQGGWLSYEQYF
CDR3nt: TGTGCCAGCAGTCAAGGGGGTTGGTTGTCCTACGAGCAGTACTTC

abundance: .
v_gene: TRBV20-1
j_gene: TRBJ2-7
d_gene: TRBD2
CDR3aa: CSAMSGLATHEQYF
CDR3nt: TGCAGTGCTATGTCGGGACTAGCGACCCACGAGCAGTACTTC

abundance: .
v_gene: TRBV4-1
j_gene: TRBJ1-6
d_gene: .
CDR3aa: CASSQDSGPRTGSPLHF
CDR3nt: TGCGCCAGCAGCCAAGATTCTGGCCCCAGGACGGGTTCACCCCTCCACTTT

abundance: many
v_gene: TRBV5-6
j_gene: TRBJ1-5
d_gene: .
CDR3aa: CASSFNGGSNQPQHF
CDR3nt: TGTGCCAGCAGCTTCAACGGGGGAAGCAATCAGCCCCAGCATTTT

abundance: many
v_gene: TRBV15
j_gene: TRBJ2-7
d_gene: TRBD1
CDR3aa: CATSRVFGQGADEQYF
CDR3nt: TGTGCCACCAGCAGAGTGTTTGGGCAGGGGGCGGACGAGCAGTACTTC

abundance: many
v_gene: TRBV18
j_gene: TRBJ2-3
d_gene: TRBD1
CDR3aa: CASSRDRFTDTQYF
CDR3nt: TGTGCCAGCTCACGGGACAGGTTCACAGATACGCAGTATTTT

abundance: many
v_gene: TRBV11-3
j_gene: TRBJ1-1
d_gene: .
CDR3aa: CASRGGVWNTEAFF
CDR3nt: TGTGCCAGCAGGGGTGGGGTTTGGAACACTGAAGCTTTCTTT

abundance: many
v_gene: TRBV6-1
j_gene: TRBJ1-1
d_gene: TRBD1
CDR3aa: CASNPTGDTEAFF
CDR3nt: TGTGCCAGCAACCCCACAGGGGACACTGAAGCTTTCTTT

abundance: many
v_gene: TRBV11-3
j_gene: TRBJ2-2
d_gene: .
CDR3aa: CASSLEYGSGTGELFF
CDR3nt: TGTGCCAGCAGCTTAGAGTACGGGAGCGGCACCGGGGAGCTGTTTTTT

abundance: few
v_gene: TRBV6-1
j_gene: TRBJ2-7
d_gene: .
CDR3aa: CASRGPATFAADTSEQYF
CDR3nt: TGTGCCAGCAGGGGCCCGGCCACATTTGCGGCGGATACTTCCGAGCAGTACTTC

abundance: few
v_gene: TRBV7-9
j_gene: TRBJ2-7
d_gene: .
CDR3aa: CASSPLTRSSYEQYF
CDR3nt: TGTGCCAGTAGCCCCCTGACCCGGAGCTCCTACGAGCAGTACTTC

abundance: .
v_gene: TRBV6-1
j_gene: TRBJ1-5
d_gene: TRBD1
CDR3aa: CASLATGDNQPQHF
CDR3nt: TGTGCCAGCTTGGCTACAGGGGACAATCAGCCCCAGCATTTT

abundance: few
v_gene: TRBV7-2
j_gene: TRBJ1-3
d_gene: .
CDR3aa: CASSSAPGRGGNTIYF
CDR3nt: TGTGCCAGCAGCTCCGCCCCGGGCAGAGGTGGAAACACCATATATTTT

abundance: many
v_gene: TRBV11-3
j_gene: TRBJ1-2
d_gene: TRBD1
CDR3aa: CASSPRGTGIGYTF
CDR3nt: TGTGCCAGCAGCCCGCGAGGGACAGGGATAGGCTACACCTTC

abundance: many
v_gene: TRBV19
j_gene: TRBJ2-7
d_gene: .
CDR3aa: CASSTGVEVGYEQYF
CDR3nt: TGTGCCAGTAGTACCGGAGTGGAAGTGGGCTACGAGCAGTACTTC

abundance: many
v_gene: TRBV12-3/TRBV12-4
j_gene: TRBJ1-1
d_gene: .
CDR3aa: CASSLSSGGGTEAFF
CDR3nt: TGTGCCAGCAGTTTATCGTCGGGGGGGGGCACTGAAGCTTTCTTT

abundance: many
v_gene: TRBV12-5
j_gene: TRBJ2-7
d_gene: .
CDR3aa: CAPIRLGVLYEQYF
CDR3nt: TGTGCCCCCATAAGGTTGGGGGTCTTATACGAGCAGTACTTC

abundance: few
v_gene: TRBV6-2/TRBV6-3
j_gene: TRBJ1-6
d_gene: TRBD1
CDR3aa: CASSPGQGNRSPLHF
CDR3nt: TGTGCCAGCTCCCCGGGACAGGGAAATCGGTCACCCCTCCACTTT